This T cell receptor beta chain is drawn from a study of memory CD4+ T cells and cytomegalovirus serostatus. A word on this clone: The target antigen is unknown.

General observations from the study: 67 of 164 known CMV-associated TCRbeta sequences appeared in CD4+ memory. Suggested: most of the CMV-linked TCR signature lies in CD4+ memory cells. A US-trained random forest predicted CMV serostatus with median AUC roughly 0.91.

Using immunoSEQ multiplex PCR, the repertoire was profiled, and TCRdb retains in-frame clones only, with some absent. The profile shows tens of thousands of clones, about 80% of them singletons. Single viable CD3+CD4+CD8-CD45RO+ cells were sorted as the memory CD4+ T cells. CD4+ T cells were isolated by positive magnetic selection. Sequencing was done on a sample of memory CD4+ T cells from blood. This TCR derives from an adult in good health and CMV-seronegative.

CDR3 amino acids: CASRRGQGSGYTF. Here the CDR3 DNA reads TGTGCCAGCAGGAGAGGACAGGGATCTGGCTACACCTTC. The chain couples TRBV6-5 to TRBJ1-2; 8 bases align to TRBD1. The CDR3 sequence is 13 residues long. The germline CDR1 and CDR2 sequences are MNHEY and SVGAGI. J gave up 7 bases and V 6 bases, and 7 bases lay outside the gene matches.